This T cell receptor (beta chain) was recorded in a study of T cells after yellow fever vaccination. Overall study context: Researchers used SMART-Seq v4 Ultra Low Input to prepare fractions that had low cell numbers.

One entry per CDR3 protein results from TCRdb running MiXCR on the 5' RACE reads. This sample has hundreds of thousands of distinct CDR3 sequences, with 9% to 15% found just once. This clonotype was seen a few times. What it binds is unknown. Findings and limits, study-wide: Abundant clonotypes from the bulk population could get into FACS-sorted repertoires as contaminants. Post-booster repertoires contained most primary-vaccination clones again (roughly 96% CD4, roughly 90% CD8).

The sequence was obtained from a man aged 30 to 39 who received the YFV17D yellow fever vaccine. Source: PBMCs, taken on the day of the yellow fever booster vaccination.

The DNA of the CDR3 is TGTGCCACCAGCTCCGGGACAGGGGGCATCAATGAGCAGTTCTTC. Its translation: CATSSGTGGINEQFF. The rearrangement joins TRBV15 to TRBJ2-1; 12 nucleotides align to TRBD1. After removal of 5 bases from V and 6 bases from J, the junction contained 5 bases not matched to a gene. The CDR3 consists of 15 residues. In germline, CDR1 is LNHNV, CDR2 YYDKDF (reference sequence).